A single sample is the source of the 6 T cell receptor beta chains below, sequenced in a study of cytomegalovirus exposure and HLA in healthy donors (dated by TCRdb to between 2016 and 2019). The library was generated by the immunoSEQ multiplex PCR assay. For the multiplex PCR, a mixture combining 60 forward primers for TCR Vbeta segments and 13 reverse primers for TCR Jbeta segments was used. TCRdb took over this immuneACCESS table, retaining in-frame rearrangements with V and J assigned. Such tables are incomplete; in checked studies, under half of the missing clones stem from an unresolved V gene, and the remainder is unexplained. The sample yields 150,000 to 200,000 clones; roughly 86% were counted once. The top ten constitute around 4.9% of the sample. Sequenced sample: PBMCs. The receptors here all came from a girl aged 10-17 years in good health and CMV-seropositive.

This clone showed up just a few times. V is TRBV27 and J is TRBJ2-2; D ambiguous. Germline V CDR1 and CDR2: MNHEY, SMNVEV (reference sequence). Trimming removed 8 bases at V and 1 base at J, with 5 bases between. The CDR3 spans 12 residues. This CDR3 reads CASGLNTGELFF. CDR3 sequence (DNA): TGTGCCAGCGGCTTGAACACCGGGGAGCTGTTTTTT.

V is TRBV18 and J is TRBJ1-1; tentative D call: TRBD1 (5 bases). The germline CDR1 and CDR2 sequences are KGHSH and LQKENI. V lost 3 bases and J 0 bases, leaving 5 bases between the germline ends. This CDR3 comprises 13 residues. The CDR3 DNA sequence: TGTGCCAGCTCACCGACAGTGAACACTGAAGCTTTCTTT. Protein: CASSPTVNTEAFF.

The chain links TRBV6-5 to TRBJ1-1; 7 nucleotides align to TRBD1. This CDR3 contains 13 residues. Germline-derived CDR1 and CDR2 are MNHEY and SVGAGI. J gave up 1 base and V 7 bases, and 3 bases lay outside the gene matches. The CDR3 DNA reads TGTGCCAGCACTAGGACAGGGAACACTGAAGCTTTCTTT. Amino acids: CASTRTGNTEAFF.

This sequence joins TRBV7-8 and TRBJ2-7; 9 positions agree with TRBD1. CDR1 is SGHVS, CDR2 FQNEAQ, per germline. The V gene end was trimmed by 5 bases and the J gene end by 6 bases; junction bases not matched to a gene: 8. The CDR3 consists of 14 residues. CDR3 DNA sequence: TGTGCCAGCAGCACGCGGGACAGGGTATTCGAGCAGTACTTC. It translates to CASSTRDRVFEQYF.

The CDR3 spells CASSVDGLDRGRRDLSEAFF. CDR3 in DNA: TGTGCCAGCAGCGTAGATGGCTTGGACAGGGGGCGAAGGGATCTCTCTGAAGCTTTCTTT. V and J are TRBV9 and TRBJ1-1; 11 positions agree with TRBD1. CDR3 length: 20 residues. V gave up 0 bases and J gave up 6 bases; unmatched junction bases: 19. Germline CDR1 is SGDLS and CDR2 is YYNGEE.

This clone has a single count. The chain carries TRBV10-3 and TRBJ1-1; tentatively, D is TRBD1 (6 bases). V was trimmed by 5 bases and J by 5 bases, leaving 12 bases between them. Germline CDR1 is ENHRY and CDR2 is SYGVKD. The CDR3 is made up of 13 amino acids. CDR3 sequence (DNA): TGTGCCATCAGTAAAACTACAGGGACTGAAGCTTTCTTT. It translates to CAISKTTGTEAFF.